A selection of T cell receptor beta chains follows, all from one sample in a study of neoadjuvant nivolumab and ipilimumab in lung cancer. Using immunoSEQ multiplex PCR, the repertoire was profiled, and TCRdb retains in-frame clones only, with some absent. The table shows some 30,000 clones, with 90% occurring only once. This sample comprised peripheral blood, obtained after neoadjuvant nivolumab, alone or with ipilimumab, at or shortly before surgery. The receptors here all came from an adult with non-small cell lung cancer. CDR3s include the opening cysteine and the closing phenylalanine or tryptophan. A D gene is named only where the DNA matches it firmly. Rows give clone size only sometimes, using once, few, many, or a class for an expanded clone.

- | TRBJ1-5 | - | TRBV6-6 | CATSGSGNQPQHF | TGTGCCACCTCCGGGTCTGGCAATCAGCCCCAGCATTTT
- | TRBJ1-3 | TRBD1 | TRBV5-1 | CASSLGGTGAGNTIYF | TGCGCCAGCAGCTTGGGAGGGACAGGAGCTGGAAACACCATATATTTT
- | TRBJ1-2 | TRBD1 | TRBV10-3 | CAISEPPQGLSYGYTF | TGTGCCATCAGTGAGCCCCCACAGGGGTTGAGCTATGGCTACACCTTC
- | TRBJ2-4 | TRBD2 | TRBV14 | CASSPGGVAGFKNIQYF | TGTGCCAGCAGTCCAGGTGGGGTAGCGGGGTTCAAAAACATTCAGTACTTC
- | TRBJ2-3 | - | TRBV29-1 | CSVDRGTDTQYF | TGCAGCGTTGACAGGGGAACCGATACGCAGTATTTT
- | TRBJ2-1 | - | TRBV5-1 | CASSPDIDEQFF | TGCGCCAGCAGCCCGGACATCGATGAGCAGTTCTTC
- | TRBJ2-1 | TRBD2 | TRBV6-1 | CASHGAGGRYEQFF | TGTGCCAGTCATGGGGCGGGGGGGCGATATGAGCAGTTCTTC
- | TRBJ2-7 | - | TRBV6-1 | CASIGYSYEQYF | TGTGCCAGCATAGGATACTCCTACGAGCAGTACTTC
- | TRBJ2-1 | - | TRBV10-3 | CAITTGRNEQFF | TGTGCCATCACGACGGGCCGGAATGAGCAGTTCTTC
- | TRBJ1-1 | - | TRBV29-1 | CSVVRDTGQGEAFF | TGCAGCGTTGTCCGTGACACGGGTCAAGGGGAAGCTTTCTTT
- | TRBJ1-1 | TRBD1 | TRBV10-2 | CASSERTGEAFF | TGCGCCAGCAGTGAGAGGACAGGTGAAGCTTTCTTT
- | TRBJ2-3 | - | TRBV5-1 | CASSSRGDTDTQYF | TGCGCCAGCAGCTCCAGGGGGGACACAGATACGCAGTATTTT
- | TRBJ2-5 | TRBD1 | TRBV2 | CARGTGEETQYF | TGTGCCCGAGGGACAGGGGAAGAGACCCAGTACTTC
- | TRBJ1-3 | - | TRBV5-4 | CASSLGPGSGNTIYF | TGTGCCAGCAGCTTGGGACCGGGCTCTGGAAACACCATATATTTT
- | TRBJ2-3 | TRBD1 | TRBV5-4 | CASSPVGGPDTQYF | TGTGCCAGCAGCCCGGTAGGGGGCCCAGATACGCAGTATTTT
- | TRBJ1-6 | TRBD1 | TRBV5-4 | CASTPAAGTGNSPLHF | TGTGCCAGCACCCCCGCGGCCGGGACAGGGAATTCACCCCTCCACTTT
- | TRBJ1-2 | - | TRBV4-3 | CASSQGGPDWANYGYTF | TGCGCCAGCAGCCAAGGGGGACCGGACTGGGCCAACTATGGCTACACCTTC
- | TRBJ1-1 | - | TRBV5-1 | CASSPTSEGEAFF | TGCGCCAGCAGCCCGACCTCTGAGGGTGAAGCTTTCTTT
- | TRBJ2-1 | - | TRBV5-6 | CASSTPLSYNEQFF | TGTGCCAGCAGCACACCTCTCTCGTACAATGAGCAGTTCTTC
- | TRBJ1-3 | - | TRBV28 | CATSAGAGNTIYF | TGTGCCACCTCGGCGGGGGCTGGAAACACCATATATTTT
- | TRBJ2-5 | - | TRBV27 | CASSLAGLWETQYF | TGTGCCAGCAGTTTAGCGGGCCTCTGGGAGACCCAGTACTTC
- | TRBJ1-2 | - | TRBV2 | CASSDGRAGVGGYTF | TGTGCCAGCAGTGATGGTAGGGCAGGGGTAGGTGGCTACACCTTC
- | TRBJ2-5 | - | TRBV10-3 | CAISGQEGETQYF | TGTGCCATCAGTGGACAGGAGGGTGAGACCCAGTACTTC
- | TRBJ2-7 | TRBD1 | TRBV18 | CASSPRQGAREQYF | TGTGCCAGCTCACCCCGGCAGGGGGCGAGGGAGCAGTACTTC
- | TRBJ2-3 | TRBD2 | TRBV7-9 | CASSPRSSGGVRTDTQYF | TGTGCCAGCAGCCCGCGGAGTAGCGGGGGGGTTCGCACAGATACGCAGTATTTT
once | TRBJ1-2 | - | TRBV10-3 | CAIGSSGVRGTYGYTF | TGTGCCATCGGCTCATCAGGGGTGCGGGGCACTTATGGCTACACCTTC
once | TRBJ1-2 | - | TRBV6-6 | CASRSSSGYTF | TGTGCCAGCAGATCAAGTTCTGGCTACACCTTC
once | TRBJ2-7 | TRBD1 | TRBV7-9 | CASSLGQGSDREQYF | TGTGCCAGCAGCTTAGGACAGGGGAGCGATCGCGAGCAGTACTTC
few | TRBJ2-2 | TRBD1 | TRBV7-7 | CASSLTGGTTGELFF | TGTGCCAGCAGCTTAACAGGGGGAACAACCGGGGAGCTGTTTTTT
- | TRBJ2-7 | TRBD1 | TRBV4-1 | CASSYRTGGYEQYF | TGCGCCAGCAGCTACCGGACAGGGGGCTACGAGCAGTACTTC
- | TRBJ2-1 | TRBD2 | TRBV29-1 | CSVLDWSTSGGTNEQFF | TGCAGCGTTCTTGACTGGTCGACTAGCGGGGGGACTAATGAGCAGTTCTTC
- | TRBJ2-3 | - | TRBV28 | CASSLVSDTQYF | TGTGCCAGCAGTCTGGTGTCGGATACGCAGTATTTT
- | TRBJ1-2 | TRBD1 | TRBV11-2 | CASTTGGAKGYTF | TGTGCCAGTACGACAGGGGGCGCAAAGGGCTACACCTTC
- | TRBJ2-7 | - | TRBV6-5 | CASSLTGRFYEQYF | TGTGCCAGCAGTCTAACGGGACGGTTCTACGAGCAGTACTTC
few | TRBJ2-2 | TRBD2 | TRBV18 | CASSPGGGRTGELFF | TGTGCCAGCTCACCGGGCGGGGGAAGAACCGGGGAGCTGTTTTTT
- | TRBJ2-3 | - | TRBV20-1 | CSVDRWDTQYF | TGCAGTGTCGATCGGTGGGATACGCAGTATTTT
- | TRBJ2-5 | TRBD1 | TRBV6-6 | CASSRQGRGQETQYF | TGTGCCAGCAGTCGACAGGGAAGGGGTCAAGAGACCCAGTACTTC
- | TRBJ1-1 | - | TRBV29-1 | CSAGVQSRAEAFF | TGCAGCGCTGGAGTTCAATCGAGGGCAGAAGCTTTCTTT
- | TRBJ2-1 | - | TRBV12-5 | CASKPQGEQFF | TGTGCTAGTAAGCCCCAGGGTGAGCAGTTCTTC
- | TRBJ2-7 | TRBD1 | TRBV19 | CASSIVGDRFYEQYF | TGTGCCAGTAGTATAGTGGGGGACAGATTCTACGAGCAGTACTTC
- | TRBJ2-7 | TRBD2 | TRBV2 | CASSDGGSYEQYF | TGTGCCAGCAGTGACGGGGGGTCCTACGAGCAGTACTTC
- | TRBJ2-3 | - | TRBV7-2 | CASSSRQTPQYF | TGTGCCAGCAGCTCGCGACAGACCCCGCAGTATTTT
- | TRBJ1-6 | - | TRBV6-5 | CASSYSSSSPLHF | TGTGCCAGCAGTTACTCGAGTAGTTCACCCCTCCACTTT
- | TRBJ2-7 | - | TRBV6-6 | CASSPGHSSYEQYF | TGTGCCAGCAGTCCCGGACACTCCTCCTACGAGCAGTACTTC
- | TRBJ1-1 | - | TRBV18 | CASLDSSNTEAFF | TGTGCCAGCTTGGACAGTTCGAACACTGAAGCTTTCTTT
- | TRBJ2-5 | - | TRBV19 | CASSLGHGETQYF | TGTGCCAGTAGTCTGGGGCATGGAGAGACCCAGTACTTC
- | TRBJ2-7 | - | TRBV18 | CASSVGGSYEQYF | TGTGCCAGCTCCGTTGGAGGGAGCTACGAGCAGTACTTC
- | TRBJ2-1 | - | TRBV7-9 | CASSTFLRGLNEQFF | TGTGCCAGCAGCACCTTTCTGCGGGGGCTCAATGAGCAGTTCTTC
- | TRBJ1-5 | TRBD1 | TRBV18 | CASSGTGDNQPQHF | TGTGCCAGTTCCGGGACAGGGGACAATCAGCCCCAGCATTTT
- | TRBJ2-3 | TRBD2 | TRBV5-1 | CASSLSGVGTDTQYF | TGCGCCAGCAGCTTAAGCGGGGTTGGCACAGATACGCAGTATTTT
once | TRBJ2-7 | - | TRBV13 | CASSLEGRDLYEQYF | TGTGCCAGCAGCTTAGAGGGCAGGGACCTCTACGAGCAGTACTTC
- | TRBJ2-5 | - | TRBV18 | CASSPLRTDQETQYF | TGTGCCAGCTCACCTCTACGGACAGACCAAGAGACCCAGTACTTC
- | TRBJ1-2 | - | TRBV2 | CASSELRTNYGYTF | TGTGCCAGCAGTGAACTCAGGACTAACTATGGCTACACCTTC
- | TRBJ1-4 | - | TRBV6-1 | CASSDPRAYNEKLFF | TGTGCCAGCAGTGATCCCAGGGCTTATAATGAAAAACTGTTTTTT
- | TRBJ2-2 | TRBD2 | TRBV11-2 | CASSPDSGGFTGELFF | TGTGCCAGCAGCCCGGATAGCGGGGGGTTCACCGGGGAGCTGTTTTTT
- | TRBJ2-2 | TRBD2 | TRBV4-2 | CASSQDPLAGVTGELFF | TGTGCCAGCAGCCAAGACCCCCTAGCGGGGGTCACCGGGGAGCTGTTTTTT
- | TRBJ2-3 | - | TRBV7-3 | CASSYGSMGDTQYF | TGTGCCAGCAGTTACGGGAGTATGGGGGATACGCAGTATTTT